This TCR beta chain is from a study of OX40 agonist ivuxolimab in advanced cancers. About the investigation overall: Ivuxolimab, which targeted the costimulatory receptor OX40 (CD134), was an agonistic, fully human IgG2 monoclonal antibody. Patients were allowed to have had prior anti-PD-1, anti-PD-L1 or anti-CTLA-4 therapy, and 40% of the dose-escalation patients had previously received checkpoint inhibitors. Among the 52 dose-escalation patients, some 20 had hepatocellular carcinoma, about 15 melanoma, 9 renal cell carcinoma and 9 head and neck cancer. Intravenous ivuxolimab was administered to patients every 2 weeks at six dose levels: 0.01, 0.1, 0.3, 1.5, 3 and 10 mg/kg. The purpose of peripheral TCRbeta sequencing was to test whether ivuxolimab changed TCR sequence diversity and led to clonal T-cell expansion. Partial responses occurred in three dose-escalation patients, of whom one had hepatocellular carcinoma and two had cutaneous melanoma. The monotherapy dose-escalation portion (N = 52 patients) of the phase I ivuxolimab trial is reported in the paper. In the dose-escalation cohort, 75% to 85% of patients were male, and the mean age was 60 years with a range of about 20 to 80. Beyond this particular receptor, the publication reports: At doses of 0.1 to 3.0 mg/kg, clonal expansion of both CD4+ and CD8+ blood T cells was observed from baseline to week 6. Low levels of normalized T-cell clonal expansion were also seen in some patients who did not respond. Which antigens the clonally expanded peripheral T cells were specific for was not determined. On average, CD8+ T cells showed more expanded clones than CD4+ T cells after ivuxolimab. In partial responders in the 0.1-3.0 mg/kg groups, normalized peripheral clonal expansion was found to be among the lowest, especially among CD8+ T cells.

From cysteine to phenylalanine, the CDR3 is 16 amino acids long. The CDR3 DNA has 48 bases and is translated from base 1. Via the germline V gene, CDR1 is SGHAT and CDR2 FQNNGV. V gives up 0 bases and J gives up 7 bases, and the segment between their germline ends measures 15 bases. The trial excluded patients who had a history of autoimmune disease or were on systemic immunosuppression. Peripheral blood for TCR sequencing was collected from all dose cohorts at baseline, on cycle 4 day 1, and on cycle 7 day 1. Samples came from an open-label, multicenter, first-in-human phase I dose-escalation trial of ivuxolimab. Adults with locally advanced or metastatic melanoma, renal cell, hepatocellular, or head and neck squamous cell carcinoma were enrolled in the trial. Before TCR sequencing, CD4+ and CD8+ T cells were separately sorted from peripheral blood. A remark on this clone: Its antigen remains unidentified. Base-call qualities are not available, and no considerably larger clone is one nucleotide away.

To sequence the TCRbeta CDR3 region, genomic DNA was isolated from the sorted cells. TCRbeta CDR3 regions were sequenced using the immunoSEQ Assay. TCRdb provides this immuneACCESS table in a form limited to in-frame rearrangements. Some clones are lacking; in checked studies, under half of them reflect an unresolved V gene, and why the rest are absent is not known. Within this sample are roughly 120,000 clones, with approximately 90% of them counted one time only. The ten largest clones add up to under 0.95% of the sample. This TCR was sampled from an adult with an advanced solid tumor such as melanoma, head and neck, liver or kidney cancer. This sequence uses TRBV11-2 and TRBJ1-4, and the D gene may be TRBD1, 5 bases matching. The sample here was CD4+ or CD8+ T cells sorted from blood, taken in a trial of the OX40 agonist ivuxolimab. The base sequence is TGTGCCAGCAGCTTAGATGGTGTGGGGGGTGGTGAAAAACTGTTTTTT. This gives the protein CASSLDGVGGGEKLFF.